This T cell receptor (beta chain) derives from a study of blood T cell repertoires in COVID-19. Turning to the study itself: Both acute and convalescent COVID-19 samples were obtained from the United States, Italy and Spain. T cells, B-cell-depleted T cells, or PBMCs provided the cDNA or gDNA that served as material.

The CDR3 has 16 amino acids. Germline V gene sequence: CDR1 SGHRS, CDR2 YFSETQ. J gave up 4 bases and V 4 bases, and 8 bases lay outside the gene matches. Sequenced by immunoSEQ multiplex PCR; TCRdb stores in-frame clones only, minus some. The table lists 55,000 to 80,000 clones, 80% to 90% of them singletons. The V and J genes are TRBV5-1 and TRBJ1-1; 12 bases map to TRBD1. The sequence was collected from a human donor in a cohort sampled during active COVID-19. What was sequenced was peripheral blood. The CDR3 DNA reads TGCGCCAGCAGCAGGGGGACAGGGGGCTGGAGCACTGAAGCTTTCTTT. Its translation is CASSRGTGGWSTEAFF.